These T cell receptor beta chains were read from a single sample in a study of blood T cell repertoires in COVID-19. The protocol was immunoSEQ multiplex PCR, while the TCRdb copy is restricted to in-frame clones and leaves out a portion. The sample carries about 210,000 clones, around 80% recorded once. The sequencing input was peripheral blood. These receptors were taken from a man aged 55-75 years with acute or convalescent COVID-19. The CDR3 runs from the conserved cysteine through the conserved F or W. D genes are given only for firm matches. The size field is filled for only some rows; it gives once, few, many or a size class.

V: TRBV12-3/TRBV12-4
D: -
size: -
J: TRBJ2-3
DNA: TGTGCCAGCAGGTCAGGGGCAGATACGCAGTATTTT
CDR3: CASRSGADTQYF

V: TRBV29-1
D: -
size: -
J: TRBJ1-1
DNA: TGCAGCGTTGAGCGGGGAGGCACTGAAGCTTTCTTT
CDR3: CSVERGGTEAFF

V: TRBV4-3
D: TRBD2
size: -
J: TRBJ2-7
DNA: TGCGCCAGCAGCCAAGAGACTAGCGGGGGGTACGAGCAGTACTTC
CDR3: CASSQETSGGYEQYF

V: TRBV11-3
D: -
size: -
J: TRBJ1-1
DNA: TGTGCCAGCAGCTTACAGGGGCCGAACACTGAAGCTTTCTTT
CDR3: CASSLQGPNTEAFF

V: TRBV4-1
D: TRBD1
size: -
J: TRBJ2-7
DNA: TGCGCCAGCAGCCAACCCCGGGACAGCTACGAGCAGTACTTC
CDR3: CASSQPRDSYEQYF

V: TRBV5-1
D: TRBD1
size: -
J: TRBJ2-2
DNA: TGCGCCAGCAGCCCTTCGACAGGGGACACCGGGGAGCTGTTTTTT
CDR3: CASSPSTGDTGELFF

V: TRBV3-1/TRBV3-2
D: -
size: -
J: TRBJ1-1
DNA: TGTGCCAGCAGCCAAGATTGGACTGTGAACACTGAAGCTTTCTTT
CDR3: CASSQDWTVNTEAFF

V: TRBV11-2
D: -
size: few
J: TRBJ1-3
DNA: TGTGCCAGCAGCTCGTGGGGTAACAGGGCAGGGGGAAACACCATATATTTT
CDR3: CASSSWGNRAGGNTIYF

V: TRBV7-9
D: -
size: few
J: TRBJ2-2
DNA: TGTGCCAGCAGCTCAAACAGGGAGCGGATCTCCGGGGAGCTGTTTTTT
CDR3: CASSSNRERISGELFF

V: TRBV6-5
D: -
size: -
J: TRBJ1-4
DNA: TGTGCCAGCAGCCCAACGGCAGGGGCGACCCTGTTTTTT
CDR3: CASSPTAGATLFF

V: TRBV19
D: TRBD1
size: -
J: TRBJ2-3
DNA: TGTGCCAGTACAACAGGGGACACAGATACGCAGTATTTT
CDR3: CASTTGDTDTQYF

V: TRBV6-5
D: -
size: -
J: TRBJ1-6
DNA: TGTGCCAGCAGTTCGGACAGTCCAACCCCCCTCCACTTT
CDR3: CASSSDSPTPLHF

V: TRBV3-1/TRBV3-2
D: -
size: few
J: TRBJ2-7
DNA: TGTGCCAGCAGCCAAGTATCCACCCCTGAGGACTACGAGCAGTACTTC
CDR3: CASSQVSTPEDYEQYF

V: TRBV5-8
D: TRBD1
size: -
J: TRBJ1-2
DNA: TGTGCCAGCAGCTTGGGGACAGGGGATGGCTACACCTTC
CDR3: CASSLGTGDGYTF

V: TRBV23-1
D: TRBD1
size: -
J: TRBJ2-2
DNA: TGCGCCAGCAGTCACTCCGACAGGGGGGCCGGGGAGCTGTTTTTT
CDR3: CASSHSDRGAGELFF

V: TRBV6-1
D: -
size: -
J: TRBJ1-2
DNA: TGTGCCAGCAGTGAAGCGAGCTTAAGAGGTGGCTACACCTTC
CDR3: CASSEASLRGGYTF

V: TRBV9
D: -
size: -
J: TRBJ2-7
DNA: TGTGCCAGCAGCGAAGGGGGGGGGCCCTACGAGCAGTACTTC
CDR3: CASSEGGGPYEQYF

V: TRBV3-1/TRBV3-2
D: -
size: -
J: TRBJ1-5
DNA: TGTGCCAGCAGCACCTCGGGAGGTGGCAATCAGCCCCAGCATTTT
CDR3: CASSTSGGGNQPQHF

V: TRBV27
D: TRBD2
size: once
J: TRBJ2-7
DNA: TGTGCCAGCAGACTAAGTGGACTAGCGGGGGGCTACGAGCAGTACTTC
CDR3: CASRLSGLAGGYEQYF

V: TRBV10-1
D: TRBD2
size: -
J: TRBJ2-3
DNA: TGCGCCAGCAGTGAGGTAGCGGGAAGCACAGATACGCAGTATTTT
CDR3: CASSEVAGSTDTQYF

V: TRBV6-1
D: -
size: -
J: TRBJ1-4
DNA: TGTGCCAGCAGTGAAGTCAGATTTACAACTAATGAAAAACTGTTTTTT
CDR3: CASSEVRFTTNEKLFF

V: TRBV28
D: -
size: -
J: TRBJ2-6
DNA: TGTGCCAGCAGTCCACACTCTGGGGCCAACGTCCTGACTTTC
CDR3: CASSPHSGANVLTF

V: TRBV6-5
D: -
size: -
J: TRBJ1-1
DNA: TGTGCCAGCAGTTACTCCTGGGATCCGGGAAACACTGAAGCTTTCTTT
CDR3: CASSYSWDPGNTEAFF

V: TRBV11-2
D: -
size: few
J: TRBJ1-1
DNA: TGTGCCAGCAGCTTTATGAACACTGAAGCTTTCTTT
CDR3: CASSFMNTEAFF

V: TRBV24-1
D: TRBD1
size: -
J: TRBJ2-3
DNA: TGTGCCACCAGTGAAAGGGGGCGGTCAGATACGCAGTATTTT
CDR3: CATSERGRSDTQYF

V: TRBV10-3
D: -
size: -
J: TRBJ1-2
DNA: TGTGCCATCAGTGAGACAACAGGGCGGTACTATGGCTACACCTTC
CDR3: CAISETTGRYYGYTF

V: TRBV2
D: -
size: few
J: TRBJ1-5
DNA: TGTGCCAGCAGTGAACAGGGATTGGGTCAGCCCCAGCATTTT
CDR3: CASSEQGLGQPQHF

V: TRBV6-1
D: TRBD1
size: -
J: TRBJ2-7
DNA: TGTGCCAGCAGTGAGGGGGACAGGTACGAGCAGTACTTC
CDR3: CASSEGDRYEQYF

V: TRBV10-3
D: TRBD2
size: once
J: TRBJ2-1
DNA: TGTGCCATCAGTGACCCGGGTAGCGGGACTTATAGAGACAATGAGCAGTTCTTC
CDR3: CAISDPGSGTYRDNEQFF

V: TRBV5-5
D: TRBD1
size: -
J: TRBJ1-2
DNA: TGTGCCAGCAGCTTCTATCACAGGGGGAATGGTGGCTACACCTTC
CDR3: CASSFYHRGNGGYTF

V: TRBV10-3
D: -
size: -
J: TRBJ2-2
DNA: TGTGCCATCAGCCCCCTTTCAGGGTCCACCGGGGAGCTGTTTTTT
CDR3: CAISPLSGSTGELFF

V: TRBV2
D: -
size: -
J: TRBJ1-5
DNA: TGTGCCAGCGTCTGGGAGACCGATCAGCCCCAGCATTTT
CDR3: CASVWETDQPQHF

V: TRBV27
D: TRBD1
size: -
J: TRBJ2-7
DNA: TGTGCCAGCAGTTTATCGGGACAGGGACTATTTACCTACGAGCAGTACTTC
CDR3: CASSLSGQGLFTYEQYF

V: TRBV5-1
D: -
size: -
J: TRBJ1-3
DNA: TGCGCCAGCAGCTTGGAAGCGGGGCCTCTCTCTGGAAACACCATATATTTT
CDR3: CASSLEAGPLSGNTIYF

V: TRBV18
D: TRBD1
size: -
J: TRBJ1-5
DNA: TGTGCCAGCTCACCACCGCGCGGGTCACAGGGGCTAGTTCAGCCCCAGCATTTT
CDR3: CASSPPRGSQGLVQPQHF

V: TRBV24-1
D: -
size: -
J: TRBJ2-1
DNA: TGTGCCACCAGTGCTCCGGGCTCCTACAATGAGCAGTTCTTC
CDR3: CATSAPGSYNEQFF

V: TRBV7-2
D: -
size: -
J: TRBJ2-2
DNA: TGTGCCAGCAGCTCCCGGACAGTGAACACCGGGGAGCTGTTTTTT
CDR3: CASSSRTVNTGELFF

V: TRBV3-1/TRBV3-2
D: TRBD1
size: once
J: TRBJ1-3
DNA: TGTGCCAGCAGCCACGGGACAGTGAGACGCGGAAACACCATATATTTT
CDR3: CASSHGTVRRGNTIYF

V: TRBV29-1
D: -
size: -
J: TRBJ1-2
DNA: TGCAGCGCTCTAGGACAGCCTCCTAACTATGGCTACACCTTC
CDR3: CSALGQPPNYGYTF

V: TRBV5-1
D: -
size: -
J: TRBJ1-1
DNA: TGCGCCAGCAGGGATGGGAGTGCCACTGAAGCTTTCTTT
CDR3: CASRDGSATEAFF

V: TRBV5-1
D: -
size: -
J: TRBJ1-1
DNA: TGCGCCAGCAGCTTAGACAACCTTCAGAACACTGAAGCTTTCTTT
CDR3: CASSLDNLQNTEAFF

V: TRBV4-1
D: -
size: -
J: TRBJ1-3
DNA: TGCGCCAGCAGCCAACCGGGTCGCATCTCTGGAAACACCATATATTTT
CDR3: CASSQPGRISGNTIYF

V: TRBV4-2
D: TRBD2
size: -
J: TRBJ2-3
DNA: TGTGCCAGCAGCCAAGAGGTGCCTAGCGGGGATACGCAGTATTTT
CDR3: CASSQEVPSGDTQYF

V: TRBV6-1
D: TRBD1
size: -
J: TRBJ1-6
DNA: TGTGCCAGCAGTGAGCGGACAGGGGGTTGGTCCCTCCACTTT
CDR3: CASSERTGGWSLHF

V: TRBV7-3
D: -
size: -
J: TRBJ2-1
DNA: TGTGCCAGCAGCTTATACTCGAGCACCACTCCGCCACATGAGCAGTTCTTC
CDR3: CASSLYSSTTPPHEQFF

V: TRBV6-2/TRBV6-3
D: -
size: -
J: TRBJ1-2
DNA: TGTGCCAGCAGCAAACGGGCGGCGGGGATTGGCTATGGCTACACCTTC
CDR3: CASSKRAAGIGYGYTF

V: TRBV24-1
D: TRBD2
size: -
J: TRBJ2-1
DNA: TGTGCCACCAGTGATTGGGGACTAGGGTCTGATACCAAGGATGAGCAGTTCTTC
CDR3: CATSDWGLGSDTKDEQFF

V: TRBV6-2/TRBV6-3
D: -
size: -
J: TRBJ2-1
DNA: TGTGCCAGCAGCCCCGGGACTCTTTACAATGAGCAGTTCTTC
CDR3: CASSPGTLYNEQFF

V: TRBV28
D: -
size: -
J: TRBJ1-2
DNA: TGTGCCAGCAGTTTCGAGGACGGATTAAGGGAGGGCTACACCTTC
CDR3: CASSFEDGLREGYTF

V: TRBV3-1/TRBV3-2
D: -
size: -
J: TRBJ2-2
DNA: TGTGCCAGCAGCCGAGCGGGTTACACCGGGGAGCTGTTTTTT
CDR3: CASSRAGYTGELFF

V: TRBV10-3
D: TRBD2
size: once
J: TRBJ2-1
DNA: TGTGCCATCACCCAACTAGCGGGGCTGGGTGAGCAGTTCTTC
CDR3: CAITQLAGLGEQFF

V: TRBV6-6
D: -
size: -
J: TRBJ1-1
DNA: TGTGCCAGCAGGGCAGGAGGGGAATACACTGAAGCTTTCTTT
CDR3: CASRAGGEYTEAFF